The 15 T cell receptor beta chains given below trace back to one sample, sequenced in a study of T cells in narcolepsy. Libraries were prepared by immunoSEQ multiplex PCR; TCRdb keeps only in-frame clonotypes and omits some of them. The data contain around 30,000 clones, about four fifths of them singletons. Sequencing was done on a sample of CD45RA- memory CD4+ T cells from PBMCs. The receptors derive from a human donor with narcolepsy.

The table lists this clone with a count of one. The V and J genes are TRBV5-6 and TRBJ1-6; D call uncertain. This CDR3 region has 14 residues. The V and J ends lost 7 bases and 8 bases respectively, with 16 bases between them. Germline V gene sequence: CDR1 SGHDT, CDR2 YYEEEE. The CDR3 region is CASRPWAGDSPLHF. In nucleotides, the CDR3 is TGTGCCAGCCGACCGTGGGCCGGGGATTCACCCCTCCACTTT.

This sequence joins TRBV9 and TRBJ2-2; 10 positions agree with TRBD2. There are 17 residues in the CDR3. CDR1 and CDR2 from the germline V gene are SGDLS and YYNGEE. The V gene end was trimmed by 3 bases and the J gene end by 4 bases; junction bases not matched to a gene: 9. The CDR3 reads CASSGASGGAGTGELFF. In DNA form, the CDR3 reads TGTGCCAGCAGCGGCGCCAGCGGGGGGGCGGGCACCGGGGAGCTGTTTTTT.

Written as DNA, the CDR3 is TGTGCCAGCAGCTTACAAAGCGGGGGAATCACAGATACGCAGTATTTT. It specifies CASSLQSGGITDTQYF. The V gene is TRBV7-3, the J gene TRBJ2-3; 8 nucleotides line up with TRBD2. The germline V gene encodes CDR1 SGHTA and CDR2 FQGTGA. The ends lost 2 bases at V and 2 bases at J; junction bases unmatched: 6. The CDR3 contains 16 residues.

CDR3 sequence reads: CASSRQGAAGELFF. Written as DNA, the CDR3 is TGTGCCAGCAGTCGACAGGGGGCGGCCGGGGAGCTGTTTTTT. This chain links TRBV6-6 with TRBJ2-2; TRBD1 matches at 10 bases. The V segment lost 5 bases and the J segment 6 bases; nucleotides outside the gene matches: 3. From germline, CDR1 is MNHNY and CDR2 SVGAGI (reference sequence). The CDR3 loop spans 14 amino acids.

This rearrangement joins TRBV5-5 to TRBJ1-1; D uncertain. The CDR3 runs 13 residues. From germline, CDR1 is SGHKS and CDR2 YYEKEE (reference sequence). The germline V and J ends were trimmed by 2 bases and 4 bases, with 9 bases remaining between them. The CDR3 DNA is TGTGCCAGCAGCTTTGGCCTTCCCACTGAAGCTTTCTTT. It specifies CASSFGLPTEAFF.

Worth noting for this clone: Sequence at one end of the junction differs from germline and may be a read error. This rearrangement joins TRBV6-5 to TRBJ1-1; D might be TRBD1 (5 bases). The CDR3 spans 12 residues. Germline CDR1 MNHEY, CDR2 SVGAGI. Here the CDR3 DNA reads TGTGCCAGCAGTTCGGTGGGGCAAGGCCCCGTATTT. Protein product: CASSSVGQGPVF.

CDR3 nucleotides: TGTGCCAGCAGTGATCGGGGAGGGGGGAATTCACCCCTCCACTTT. This encodes CASSDRGGGNSPLHF. The chain employs TRBV6-1 and TRBJ1-6; D possibly corresponds to TRBD1 (6 bases). CDR1 MNHNS and CDR2 SASEGT come from the germline V gene. This CDR3 has 15 amino acids. Between the trimmed V and J ends, which lost 3 bases and 7 bases, there was a span of 13 bases.

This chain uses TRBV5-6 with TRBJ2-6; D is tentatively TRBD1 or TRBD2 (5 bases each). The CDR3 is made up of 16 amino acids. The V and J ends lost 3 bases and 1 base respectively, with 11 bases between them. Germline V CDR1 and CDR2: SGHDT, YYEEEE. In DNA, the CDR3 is TGTGCCAGCAGCTGGGGGATTAGTTCTGGGGCCAACGTCCTGACTTTC. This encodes CASSWGISSGANVLTF.

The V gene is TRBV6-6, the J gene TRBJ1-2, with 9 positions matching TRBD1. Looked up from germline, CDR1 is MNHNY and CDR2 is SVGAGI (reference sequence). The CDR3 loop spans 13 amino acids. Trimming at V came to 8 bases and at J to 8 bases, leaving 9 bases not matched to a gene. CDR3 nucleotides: TGTGCCAGCCTTCCGGGACAGGGTCGCGGCTACACCTTC. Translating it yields CASLPGQGRGYTF.

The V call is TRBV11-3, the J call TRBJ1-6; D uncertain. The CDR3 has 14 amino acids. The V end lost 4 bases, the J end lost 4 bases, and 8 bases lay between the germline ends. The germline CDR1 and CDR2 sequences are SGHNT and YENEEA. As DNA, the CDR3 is TGTGCCAGCAGCTCAAACTCTTATAATTCACCCCTCCACTTT. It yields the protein CASSSNSYNSPLHF.

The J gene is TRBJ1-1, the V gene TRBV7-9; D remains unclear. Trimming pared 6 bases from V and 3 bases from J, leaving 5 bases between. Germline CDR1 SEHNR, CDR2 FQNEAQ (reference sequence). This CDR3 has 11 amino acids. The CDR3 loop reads CASRVHTEAFF. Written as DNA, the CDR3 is TGTGCCAGCAGGGTGCACACTGAAGCTTTCTTT.

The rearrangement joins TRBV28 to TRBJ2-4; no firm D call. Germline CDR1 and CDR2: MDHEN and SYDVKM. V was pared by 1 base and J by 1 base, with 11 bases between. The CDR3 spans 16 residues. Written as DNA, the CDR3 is TGTGCCAGCAGTTTATACAAGCCGATGGCCAAAAACATTCAGTACTTC. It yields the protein CASSLYKPMAKNIQYF.

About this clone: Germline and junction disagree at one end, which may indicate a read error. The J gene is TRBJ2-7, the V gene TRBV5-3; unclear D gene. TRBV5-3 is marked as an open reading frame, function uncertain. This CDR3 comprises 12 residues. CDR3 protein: CARSFGSCEQYF. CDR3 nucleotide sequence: TGTGCCAGAAGCTTCGGGTCCTGCGAGCAGTACTTC.

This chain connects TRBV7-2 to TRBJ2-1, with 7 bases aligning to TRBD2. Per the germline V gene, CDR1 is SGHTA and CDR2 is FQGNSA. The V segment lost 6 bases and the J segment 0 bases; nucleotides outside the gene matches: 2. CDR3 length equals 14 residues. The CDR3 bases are TGTGCCAGCAGAACTAGCGACTCCTACAATGAGCAGTTCTTC. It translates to CASRTSDSYNEQFF.

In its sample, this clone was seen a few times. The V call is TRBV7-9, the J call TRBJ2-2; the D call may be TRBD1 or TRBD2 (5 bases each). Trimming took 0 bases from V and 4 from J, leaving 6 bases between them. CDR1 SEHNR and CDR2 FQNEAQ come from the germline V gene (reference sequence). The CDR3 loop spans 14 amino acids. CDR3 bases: TGTGCCAGCAGCTTAGCTGGGGGCACCGGGGAGCTGTTTTTT. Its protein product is CASSLAGGTGELFF. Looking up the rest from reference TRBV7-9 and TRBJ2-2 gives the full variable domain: DTGVSQNPRHKITKRGQNVTFRCDPISEHNRLYWYRQTLGQGPEFLTYFQNEAQLEKSRLLSDRFSAERPKGSFSTLEIQRTEQGDSAMYLCASSLAGGTGELFFGEGSRLTVL.